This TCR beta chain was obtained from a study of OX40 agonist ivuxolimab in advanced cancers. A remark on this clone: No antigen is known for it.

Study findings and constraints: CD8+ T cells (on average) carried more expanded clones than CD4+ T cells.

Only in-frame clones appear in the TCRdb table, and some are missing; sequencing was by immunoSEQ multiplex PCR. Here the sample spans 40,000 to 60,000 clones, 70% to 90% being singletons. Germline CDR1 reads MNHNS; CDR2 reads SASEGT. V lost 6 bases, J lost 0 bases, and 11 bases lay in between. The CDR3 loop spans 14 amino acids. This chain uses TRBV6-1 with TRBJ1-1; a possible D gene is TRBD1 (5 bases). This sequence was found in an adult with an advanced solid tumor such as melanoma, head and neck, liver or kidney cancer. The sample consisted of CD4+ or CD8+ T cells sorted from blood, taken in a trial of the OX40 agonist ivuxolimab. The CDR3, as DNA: TGTGCCAGCAGAGGGGAGTTCATGAACACTGAAGCTTTCTTT. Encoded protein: CASRGEFMNTEAFF.